The source of this T cell receptor (beta chain) is a study of T cells in Graves' hyperthyroidism and ophthalmopathy. Whole-study results and caveats: Onset of ophthalmopathy came a median 6.5 months after the model predicted it.

Uncontrolled infection, other autoimmune disease, pregnancy or lactation disqualified patients from enrolment. There were TCR beta CDR3 regions amplified from RNA transcripts. The primer set for the first-round RT-PCR of the TCR CDR3 was HTBI. TCRdb re-derived calls from the multiplex PCR reads in MiXCR, one entry per CDR3 protein. The table lists about 410,000 distinct CDR3 sequences, roughly 15% of them singletons. This clonotype was counted a few times. What it binds is not known. The receptor comes from a young woman with Graves' ophthalmopathy. Sequencing was performed on blood.

In nucleotides, the CDR3 is TGTGCCAGTAGTATTAGGCGTGCGAGCTCCTACAATGAGCAGTTCTTC. Protein product: CASSIRRASSYNEQFF. This chain uses TRBV19 with TRBJ2-1; D gene unclear. The CDR3 has 16 residues. Trimming removed 3 bases from V and 0 bases from J, with 12 bases in between. The germline gives CDR1 LNHDA, CDR2 SQIVND (reference sequence).